The 4 T cell receptor beta chains presented below share a single source sample, sequenced in a study of beta chain features in type 1 diabetes. For these receptors, no antigen is known. The investigators reverse transcribed all of the isolated RNA, so they sequenced expressed TCRB transcripts. Measured with immunoSEQ multiplex PCR; TCRdb has only the in-frame clones, and not every one. The sample has about 340,000 clones, about 13% seen once. Findings and limits, study-wide: In every one of the four CD4+ subsets, TCRB CDR3s were moderately but significantly shorter in Type 1 diabetes patients.

Input material: naive CD4+ T cells from blood. Receptors were obtained from a woman younger than 35 with type 1 diabetes.

This clone was seen only a few times. The chain carries TRBV19 and TRBJ1-5; tentative D call: TRBD1 (6 bases). This CDR3 has 15 amino acids. Trimming left V 5 bases short and J 7 bases short, with 18 bases between. Looked up from germline, CDR1 is LNHDA and CDR2 is SQIVND (reference sequence). CDR3 nucleotide sequence: TGTGCCAGTAGTGCAGAGACAGGATGGTCCCAGCCCCAGCATTTT. This sequence encodes CASSAETGWSQPQHF. The full variable domain, with the rest looked up from reference TRBV19 and TRBJ1-5, is DGGITQSPKYLFRKEGQNVTLSCEQNLNHDAMYWYRQDPGQGLRLIYYSQIVNDFQKGDIAEGYSVSREKKESFPLTVTSAQKNPTAFYLCASSAETGWSQPQHFGDGTRLSIL.

V is TRBV9 and J is TRBJ2-1; TRBD2 matches at 7 bases. CDR1 SGDLS and CDR2 YYNGEE come from the germline V gene. Losses at the gene ends were 1 base for V and 6 bases for J; bases not matched to a gene: 10. The CDR3 covers 16 residues. The CDR3: CASSVRSAGTVNEQFF. In DNA form, the CDR3 reads TGTGCCAGCAGCGTACGGTCAGCGGGAACTGTCAATGAGCAGTTCTTC. Based on the CDR3 plus reference TRBV9 and TRBJ2-1, the full variable domain is DSGVTQTPKHLITATGQRVTLRCSPRSGDLSVYWYQQSLDQGLQFLIQYYNGEERAKGNILERFSAQQFPDLHSELNLSSLELGDSALYFCASSVRSAGTVNEQFFGPGTRLTVL.

This sequence joins TRBV14 and TRBJ2-1, with TRBD2 identical over 8 bases. V shed 4 bases and J 0 bases; nucleotides not matched to a gene: 17. The CDR3 is 20 residues long. Germline V gene data show CDR1 as SGHDN and CDR2 as FVKESK. The CDR3 region is CASSPRGGLAGPSSYNEQFF. CDR3 coding DNA: TGTGCCAGCAGCCCAAGGGGGGGGCTAGCGGGTCCCAGCTCCTACAATGAGCAGTTCTTC.

This rearrangement joins TRBV7-9 to TRBJ2-5; maybe TRBD1 (6 bases). The CDR3 runs to 13 residues. The germline V gene has CDR1 SEHNR and CDR2 FQNEAQ (reference sequence). The V gene lost 2 bases and the J gene lost 10 bases, with 14 bases spanning the gap. Here the CDR3 DNA reads TGTGCCAGCAGCTTATATCCCAGGGGAGACCAGTACTTC. Amino acid sequence: CASSLYPRGDQYF.